Following are 12 T cell receptor beta chains from one sample sequenced in a study of Ad26.COV2.S vaccination and SARS-CoV-2 variants. Described treatment: roughly 20 received Ad26.COV2.S at low or high dose, single or two shots; roughly 5 received placebo; per-sample allocation not given. On day 63 after the first injection, vaccine and placebo recipients gave samples. TCRdb keeps only in-frame clones here, not all; method: immunoSEQ multiplex PCR. Of around 310,000 clones in the sample, 75% to 90% were seen once. This material consisted of peripheral blood, taken in a trial of Ad26.COV2.S vaccine versus placebo. These receptors were collected from a person between 18 and 65 years old who received the Ad26.COV2.S COVID-19 vaccine or a placebo.

This rearrangement joins TRBV19 to TRBJ2-2; TRBD1 aligns across 7 bases. The CDR3 is 14 residues long. The V gene's germline CDR1 is LNHDA and CDR2 SQIVND (reference sequence). J was trimmed by 6 bases and V by 7 bases; bases with no gene match: 8. The CDR3 spells CASKEQGIAGELFF. For the CDR3, the DNA is TGTGCCAGTAAAGAACAGGGGATCGCCGGGGAGCTGTTTTTT.

The chain links TRBV5-1 to TRBJ2-1; the D gene is possibly TRBD2 (5 bases). V was trimmed by 0 bases and J by 0 bases, leaving 10 bases between them. The CDR3 loop spans 16 amino acids. The germline gives CDR1 SGHRS, CDR2 YFSETQ. CDR3 in DNA: TGCGCCAGCAGCTTGGCGAGCGGAAGCTCCTACAATGAGCAGTTCTTC. It yields the protein CASSLASGSSYNEQFF.

This chain links TRBV3-1 (or the pseudogene TRBV3-2) with TRBJ2-3, with 9 bases lining up with TRBD1. This CDR3 region has 18 residues. V shed 0 bases, J shed 5 bases, and the junction held 12 bases outside the gene matches. The V gene's germline CDR1 is LGHDT and CDR2 YNNKEL (reference sequence). CDR3 amino acids: CASSQDAGTGLGVDTQYF. The CDR3 nucleotides are TGTGCCAGCAGCCAAGATGCCGGGACAGGGTTGGGTGTAGATACGCAGTATTTT.

The chain links TRBV7-9 to TRBJ1-4; 10 positions agree with TRBD1. V gave up 3 bases and J gave up 10 bases; unmatched junction bases: 8. The CDR3 has 15 residues. Germline CDR1 SEHNR, CDR2 FQNEAQ (reference sequence). CDR3: CASSFPGTGVGKLFF. In DNA, the CDR3 is TGTGCCAGCAGCTTCCCCGGGACAGGGGTTGGAAAACTGTTTTTT.

The rearrangement links TRBV29-1 to TRBJ1-2; D gene ambiguous. Trimming shortened V by 8 bases and J by 6 bases, and 13 bases separated the two germline ends. The CDR3 loop spans 11 amino acids. The germline V gene has CDR1 SQVTM and CDR2 ANQGSEA. CDR3 DNA sequence: TGCAGCACGAGCTTCCGGGATGGCTACACCTTC. It is translated as CSTSFRDGYTF.

Concerning this clone: This specimen includes other DNA sequences encoding the same CDR3. V usage is TRBV3-1 (or the pseudogene TRBV3-2) and J usage is TRBJ2-7; D is ambiguous. Between the trimmed V and J ends, which lost 0 bases and 3 bases, there was a span of 9 bases. Germline V gene data show CDR1 as LGHDT and CDR2 as YNNKEL (reference sequence). The CDR3 contains 14 residues. CDR3 in amino acids: CASSQENTFYEQYF. The CDR3 DNA is TGTGCCAGCAGCCAAGAGAATACGTTCTACGAGCAGTACTTC.

The chain recombines TRBV29-1 with TRBJ2-2; D is perhaps TRBD1 (5 bases). Trimming took 3 bases from V and 4 from J, leaving 6 bases between them. Germline CDR1 is SQVTM and CDR2 is ANQGSEA. This CDR3 has 12 amino acids. Here the CDR3 DNA reads TGCAGCGTTGACAGGGCCACCGGGGAGCTGTTTTTT. This codes for CSVDRATGELFF.

This chain uses TRBV6-5 with TRBJ2-7; 10 positions agree with TRBD1. Germline lookup yields CDR1 MNHEY and CDR2 SVGAGI. CDR3 length: 15 amino acids. With V trimmed by 6 bases and J by 2 bases, 7 bases remained unmatched. The CDR3: CASRRQGAIPYEQYV. The CDR3 nucleotides are TGTGCCAGCAGAAGACAGGGGGCGATACCCTACGAGCAGTACGTC.

The J gene is TRBJ2-7, the V gene TRBV10-2; tentatively, D is TRBD1 (6 bases). This CDR3 contains 15 residues. Trimming took off 2 bases at V and 1 base at J, with 12 bases between the two ends. Germline V lookup: CDR1 WSHSY, CDR2 SAAADI. The CDR3 sequence: CASSEVGARSYEQYV. CDR3 DNA: TGCGCCAGCAGTGAGGTGGGGGCTAGATCCTACGAGCAGTACGTC.

The chain combines TRBV10-1 with TRBJ1-1; a weak D match, TRBD1 (6 bases). The CDR3 contains 14 residues. The V gene's germline CDR1 is WNHNN and CDR2 SYGVQD (reference sequence). Trimming took 4 bases from V and 7 from J, leaving 16 bases between them. CDR3 in amino acids: CASSGGRGGFEAFF. The CDR3, as DNA: TGCGCCAGCAGTGGGGGCCGAGGGGGTTTTGAAGCTTTCTTT.

The rearrangement joins TRBV10-3 to TRBJ2-7; D ambiguous. V gave up 2 bases and J gave up 2 bases, with 7 bases separating them. Germline values: CDR1 ENHRY, CDR2 SYGVKD. The CDR3 runs to 13 residues. The CDR3 nucleotides read TGTGCCATCAGTGAGGGGAAGACCTACGAGCAGTACTTC. Its protein product is CAISEGKTYEQYF.

The chain uses TRBV6-2 or TRBV6-3 and TRBJ2-7; D remains unclear. V was cut by 2 bases and J by 4 bases, with 9 bases left in between. Germline V gene sequence: CDR1 MNHEY, CDR2 SVGEGT. This CDR3 has 13 amino acids. The CDR3 protein is CASSYDLSYEQYF. The CDR3 nucleotides are TGTGCCAGCAGTTACGACCTTTCGTACGAGCAGTACTTC.